This TCR beta chain was found in a study of T-cell reconstitution after alpha-beta-depleted transplantation in children. This clonotype was seen only a few times. Per the germline V gene, CDR1 is SQVTM and CDR2 is ANQGSEA. Trimming pared 6 bases from V and 1 base from J, leaving 12 bases between. The CDR3 extends over 13 amino acids. Unique molecular identifiers were used in preparing the TCRbeta library. TCRdb analysed the PCR reads with MiXCR anew, one entry per CDR3 protein. In the table there are some 520,000 distinct CDR3 sequences, around a third of which are singletons. The clonotype originates from a human donor who donated a stem cell graft to a child with aplastic anemia. The V gene is TRBV29-1, the J gene TRBJ2-5; D might be TRBD1 (5 bases). The sequencing here drew on PBMCs from the stem cell graft donor, taken from the stem cell graft. For the CDR3, the DNA is TGCAGCGTCCAACGAGACAGCCAAGAGACCCAGTACTTC. This codes for CSVQRDSQETQYF.